This T cell receptor (beta chain) was identified in a study of cytomegalovirus exposure and HLA in healthy donors. CDR1 and CDR2 (germline): LNHDA, SQIVND (reference sequence). The CDR3 is made up of 16 amino acids. The V segment lost 5 bases and the J segment 0 bases; nucleotides outside the gene matches: 7. PCR primers comprised 60 Vbeta and 13 Jbeta primers. TCRdb's copy holds only in-frame clones and misses some; the assay was immunoSEQ multiplex PCR. The sample lists over 150,000 clones, about 80% occurring once. The V and J genes are TRBV19 and TRBJ1-5, with 7 bases matching TRBD1. The specimen was PBMCs. The sequence was obtained from a woman in her 30s in good health and CMV-seropositive. In DNA form, the CDR3 reads TGTGCCAGTAGTGTTCCAGGGGGATATAGCAATCAGCCCCAGCATTTT. Protein product: CASSVPGGYSNQPQHF. The variable domain in full, with the rest retrieved from reference TRBV19 and TRBJ1-5, is DGGITQSPKYLFRKEGQNVTLSCEQNLNHDAMYWYRQDPGQGLRLIYYSQIVNDFQKGDIAEGYSVSREKKESFPLTVTSAQKNPTAFYLCASSVPGGYSNQPQHFGDGTRLSIL.